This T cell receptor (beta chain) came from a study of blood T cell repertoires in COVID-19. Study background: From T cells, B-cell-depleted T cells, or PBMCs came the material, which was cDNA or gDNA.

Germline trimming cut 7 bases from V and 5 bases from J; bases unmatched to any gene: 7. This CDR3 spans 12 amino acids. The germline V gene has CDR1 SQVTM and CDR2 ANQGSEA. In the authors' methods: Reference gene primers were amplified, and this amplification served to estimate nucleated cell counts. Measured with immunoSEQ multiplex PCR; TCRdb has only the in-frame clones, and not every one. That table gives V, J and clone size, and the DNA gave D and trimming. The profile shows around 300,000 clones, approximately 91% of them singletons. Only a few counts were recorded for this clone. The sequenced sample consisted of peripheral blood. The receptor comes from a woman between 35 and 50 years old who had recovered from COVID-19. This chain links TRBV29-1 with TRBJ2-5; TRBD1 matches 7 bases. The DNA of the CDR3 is TGCAGCGGCCGGACAGGTCGGGAGACCCAGTACTTC. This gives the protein CSGRTGRETQYF.